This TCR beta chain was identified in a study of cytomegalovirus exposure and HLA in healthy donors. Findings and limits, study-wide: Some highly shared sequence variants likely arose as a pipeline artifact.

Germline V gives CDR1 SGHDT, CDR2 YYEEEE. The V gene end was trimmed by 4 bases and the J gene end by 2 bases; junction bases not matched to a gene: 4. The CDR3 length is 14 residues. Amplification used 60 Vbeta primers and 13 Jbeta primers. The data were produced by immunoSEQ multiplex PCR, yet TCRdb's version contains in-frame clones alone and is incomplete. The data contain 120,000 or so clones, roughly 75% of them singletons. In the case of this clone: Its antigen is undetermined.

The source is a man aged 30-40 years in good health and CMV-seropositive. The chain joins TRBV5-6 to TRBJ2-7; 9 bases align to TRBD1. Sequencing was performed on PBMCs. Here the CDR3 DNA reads TGTGCCAGCAGCGCCGGGACAGGGCCCTACGAGCAGTACTTC. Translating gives CASSAGTGPYEQYF.